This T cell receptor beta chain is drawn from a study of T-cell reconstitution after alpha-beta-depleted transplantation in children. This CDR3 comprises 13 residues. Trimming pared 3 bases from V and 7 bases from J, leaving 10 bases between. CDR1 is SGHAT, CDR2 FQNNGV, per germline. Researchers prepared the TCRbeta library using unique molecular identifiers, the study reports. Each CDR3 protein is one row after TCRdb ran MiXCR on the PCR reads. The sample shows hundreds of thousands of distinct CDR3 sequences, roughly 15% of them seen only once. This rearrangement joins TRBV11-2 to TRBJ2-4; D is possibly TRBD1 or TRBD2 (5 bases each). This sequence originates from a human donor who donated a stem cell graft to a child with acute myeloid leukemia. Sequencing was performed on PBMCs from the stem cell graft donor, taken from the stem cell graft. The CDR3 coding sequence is TGTGCCAGCAGCTTGTGGGGCGGGAACATTCAGTACTTC. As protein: CASSLWGGNIQYF.